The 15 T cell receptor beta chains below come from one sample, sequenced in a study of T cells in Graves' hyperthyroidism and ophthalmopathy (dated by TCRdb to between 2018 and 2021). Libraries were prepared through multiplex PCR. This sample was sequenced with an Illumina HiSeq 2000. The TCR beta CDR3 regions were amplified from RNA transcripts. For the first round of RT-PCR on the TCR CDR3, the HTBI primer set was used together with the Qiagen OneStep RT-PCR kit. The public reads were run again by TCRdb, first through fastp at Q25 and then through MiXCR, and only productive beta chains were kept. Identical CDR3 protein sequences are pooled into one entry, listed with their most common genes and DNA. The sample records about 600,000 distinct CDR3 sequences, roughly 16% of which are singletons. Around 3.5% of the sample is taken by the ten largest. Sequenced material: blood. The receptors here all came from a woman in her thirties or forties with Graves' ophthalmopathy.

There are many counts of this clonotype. CDR3 nucleotide sequence: TGTGCCAGCACTCGGGGGTGGAATGAGCAGTTCTTC. This encodes CASTRGWNEQFF. This chain joins TRBV2 and TRBJ2-1; D might be TRBD2 (6 bases). Germline V gene sequence: CDR1 SNHLY, CDR2 FYNNEI. V lost 7 bases, J lost 7 bases, and 11 bases lay in between. The CDR3 runs 12 residues.

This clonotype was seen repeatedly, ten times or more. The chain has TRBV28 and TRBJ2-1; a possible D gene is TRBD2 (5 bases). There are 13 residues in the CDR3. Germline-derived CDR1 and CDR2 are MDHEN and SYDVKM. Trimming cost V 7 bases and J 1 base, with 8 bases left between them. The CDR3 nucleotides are TGTGCCAGCACGGGGTTATCCTACAATGAGCAGTTCTTC. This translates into CASTGLSYNEQFF.

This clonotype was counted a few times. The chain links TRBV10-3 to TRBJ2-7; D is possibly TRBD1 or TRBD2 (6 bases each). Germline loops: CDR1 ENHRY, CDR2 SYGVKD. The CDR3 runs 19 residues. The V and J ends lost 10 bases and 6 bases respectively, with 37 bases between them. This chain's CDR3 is CASKRRGPLGGQERSEQYF. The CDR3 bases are TGTGCCAGCAAACGACGCGGACCTTTAGGGGGGCAGGAGCGTTCCGAGCAGTACTTC.

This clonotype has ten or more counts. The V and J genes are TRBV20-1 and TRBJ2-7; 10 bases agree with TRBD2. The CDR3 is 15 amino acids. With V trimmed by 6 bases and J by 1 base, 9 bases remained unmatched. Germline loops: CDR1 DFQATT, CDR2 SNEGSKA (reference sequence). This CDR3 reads CSAPLAGEGSYEQYF. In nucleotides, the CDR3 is TGCAGTGCACCTCTAGCGGGAGAGGGGTCCTACGAGCAGTACTTC.

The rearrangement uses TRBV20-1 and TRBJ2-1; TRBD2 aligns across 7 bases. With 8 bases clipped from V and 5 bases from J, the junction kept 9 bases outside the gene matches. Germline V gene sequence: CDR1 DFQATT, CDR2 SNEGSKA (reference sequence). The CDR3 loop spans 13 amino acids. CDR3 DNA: TGCAGTCTCCCCCGGGGGGAGAACAATGAGCAGTTCTTC. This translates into CSLPRGENNEQFF.

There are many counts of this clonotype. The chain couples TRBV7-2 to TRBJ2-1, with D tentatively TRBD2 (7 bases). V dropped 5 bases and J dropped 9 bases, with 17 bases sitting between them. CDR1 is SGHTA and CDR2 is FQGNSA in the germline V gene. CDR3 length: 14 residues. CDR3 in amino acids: CASSVGGGRVEQFF. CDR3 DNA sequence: TGTGCCAGCAGCGTAGGGGGGGGGCGCGTTGAGCAGTTCTTC.

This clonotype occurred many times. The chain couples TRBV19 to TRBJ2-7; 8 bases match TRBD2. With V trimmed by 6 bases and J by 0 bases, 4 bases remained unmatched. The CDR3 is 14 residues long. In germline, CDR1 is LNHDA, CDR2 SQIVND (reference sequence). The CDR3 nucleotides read TGTGCCAGTAGCACTAGCGGCAGCTCCTACGAGCAGTACTTC. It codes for CASSTSGSSYEQYF.

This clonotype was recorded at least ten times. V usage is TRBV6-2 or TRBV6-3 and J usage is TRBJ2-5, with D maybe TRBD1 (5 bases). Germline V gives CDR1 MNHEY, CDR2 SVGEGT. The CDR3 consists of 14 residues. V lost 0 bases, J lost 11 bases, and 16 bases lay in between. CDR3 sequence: CASSYSTSGKGQYF. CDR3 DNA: TGTGCCAGCAGTTACTCGACCTCAGGGAAAGGACAGTACTTC.

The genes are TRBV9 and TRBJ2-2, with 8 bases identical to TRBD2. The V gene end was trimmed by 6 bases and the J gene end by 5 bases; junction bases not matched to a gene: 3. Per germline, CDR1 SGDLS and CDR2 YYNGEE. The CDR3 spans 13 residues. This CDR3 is CASKGGRTGELFF. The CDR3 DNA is TGTGCCAGCAAGGGCGGGAGGACCGGGGAGCTGTTTTTT.

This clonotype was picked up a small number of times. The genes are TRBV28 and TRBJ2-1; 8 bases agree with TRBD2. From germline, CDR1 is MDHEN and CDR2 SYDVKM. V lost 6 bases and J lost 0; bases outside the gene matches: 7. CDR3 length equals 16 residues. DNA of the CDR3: TGTGCCAGCAGCGGGGGGGGCGCTAGCTCCTACAATGAGCAGTTCTTC. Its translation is CASSGGGASSYNEQFF.

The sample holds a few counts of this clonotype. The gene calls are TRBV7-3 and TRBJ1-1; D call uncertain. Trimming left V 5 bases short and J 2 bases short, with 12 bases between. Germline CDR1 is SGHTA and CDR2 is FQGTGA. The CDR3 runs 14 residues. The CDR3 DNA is TGTGCCAGCAGCCCTGGGTGGGGTAACACTGAAGCTTTCTTT. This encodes CASSPGWGNTEAFF.

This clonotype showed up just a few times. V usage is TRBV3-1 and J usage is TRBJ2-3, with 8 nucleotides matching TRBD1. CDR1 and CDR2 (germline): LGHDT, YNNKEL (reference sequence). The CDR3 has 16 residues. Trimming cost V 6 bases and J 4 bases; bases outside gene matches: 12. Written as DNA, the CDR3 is TGTGCCAGCAGACCGGCAGGGGGCGTGAAGGCAGATACGCAGTATTTT. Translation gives CASRPAGGVKADTQYF.

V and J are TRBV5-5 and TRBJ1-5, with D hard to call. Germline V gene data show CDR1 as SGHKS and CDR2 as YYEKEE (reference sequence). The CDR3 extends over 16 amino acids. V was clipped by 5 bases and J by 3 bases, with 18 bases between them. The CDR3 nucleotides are TGTGCCAGCAGAGCTGGACTAGTGGAAATCAATCAGCCCCAGCATTTT. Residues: CASRAGLVEINQPQHF.

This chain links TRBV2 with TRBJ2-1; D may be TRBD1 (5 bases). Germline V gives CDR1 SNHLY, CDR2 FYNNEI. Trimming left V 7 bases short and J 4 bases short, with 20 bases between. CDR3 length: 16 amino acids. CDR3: CASTSRGRNVYNEQFF. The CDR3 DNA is TGTGCCAGCACTTCAAGGGGAAGAAATGTATACAATGAGCAGTTCTTC.

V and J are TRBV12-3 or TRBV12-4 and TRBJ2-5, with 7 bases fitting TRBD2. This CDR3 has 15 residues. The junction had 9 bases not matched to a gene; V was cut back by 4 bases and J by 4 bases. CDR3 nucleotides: TGTGCCAGCAGTTCACTAGCGAGGGAGAGAGAGACCCAGTACTTC. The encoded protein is CASSSLARERETQYF.